These 16 T cell receptor beta chains originate from one sample sequenced in a study of shared clonotypes between healthy human individuals. Profiling relied on immunoSEQ multiplex PCR, and the TCRdb table lists in-frame clones only, not all of them. The sample records about 2 million clones, over 85% being singletons. The naive CD8 population came from CD45RO-negative cells selected for CCR7, without terminally differentiated effector memory CD45RA+ cells. Sequencing was done on a sample of naive CD8+ T cells sorted from blood. The receptors come from a man younger than 35 in good health.

This chain connects TRBV4-3 to TRBJ1-1; D not certain. The ends were cut back, 1 base at V and 0 bases at J, with 9 bases in the middle. This CDR3 comprises 15 residues. CDR1 is LGHNA and CDR2 is YSLEER in the germline V gene. This CDR3 reads CASSQGGGLNTEAFF. CDR3 in DNA: TGCGCCAGCAGCCAAGGGGGAGGGTTGAACACTGAAGCTTTCTTT.

The chain employs TRBV27 and TRBJ2-7, with 8 bases lining up with TRBD1. The trim removed 3 bases at V and 7 bases at J, leaving 5 bases unmatched. The CDR3 consists of 13 residues. Germline values: CDR1 MNHEY, CDR2 SMNVEV (reference sequence). The CDR3 spells CASSFQGAWEQYF. Written as DNA, the CDR3 is TGTGCCAGCAGTTTCCAGGGGGCTTGGGAGCAGTACTTC.

The DNA for the CDR3 is TGCGCCAGCCTAGCGGATGACTCCTACGAGCAGTACTTC. Protein product: CASLADDSYEQYF. This rearrangement joins TRBV10-2 to TRBJ2-7, with 7 bases aligning to TRBD2. The CDR3 sequence is 13 residues long. The trim removed 8 bases at V and 0 bases at J, leaving 4 bases unmatched. The germline V gene encodes CDR1 WSHSY and CDR2 SAAADI.

The genes are TRBV6-6 and TRBJ2-3; D remains unclear. The V end lost 5 bases, the J end lost 5 bases, and 11 bases lay between the germline ends. The length of the CDR3 is 13 residues. Germline CDR1 reads MNHNY; CDR2 reads SVGAGI (reference sequence). The CDR3 spells CASSANRGDTQYF. The CDR3 DNA is TGTGCCAGCAGTGCCAACCGTGGAGATACGCAGTATTTT.

The chain recombines TRBV6-5 with TRBJ1-2; no clear D gene. Per germline, CDR1 MNHEY and CDR2 SVGAGI. Trimming cost V 2 bases and J 3 bases, with 16 bases left between them. The length of the CDR3 is 16 residues. The CDR3 protein is CASSYLGVVADYGYTF. DNA for the CDR3: TGTGCCAGCAGTTACCTTGGAGTAGTTGCTGACTATGGCTACACCTTC.

The CDR3 nucleotides are TGTGCCAGCAGCGTAGCTCCGTGGGACAGCTCCTACAATGAGCAGTTCTTC. Its protein product is CASSVAPWDSSYNEQFF. This chain uses TRBV9 with TRBJ2-1; TRBD1 agrees at 7 bases. The CDR3 is 17 amino acids. J was trimmed by 0 bases and V by 0 bases; bases with no gene match: 6. CDR1 is SGDLS and CDR2 is YYNGEE in the germline V gene.

This clone was recorded only once. CDR3 nucleotide sequence: TGTGCTAGTGGTTTGGTCCCTCGTAGTCAGGGATACCAAGAGACCCAGTACTTC. Its protein is CASGLVPRSQGYQETQYF. The rearrangement joins TRBV12-5 to TRBJ2-5; maybe TRBD1 (5 bases). Germline V CDR1 and CDR2: LGHNT, FRNRAP. The CDR3 length is 18 residues. The V and J ends lost 0 bases and 0 bases respectively, with 17 bases between them. The full variable domain, rest sourced from reference TRBV12-5 and TRBJ2-5, is DARVTQTPRHKVTEMGQEVTMRCQPILGHNTVFWYRQTMMQGLELLAYFRNRAPLDDSGMPKDRFSAEMPDATLATLKIQPSEPRDSAVYFCASGLVPRSQGYQETQYFGPGTRLLVL.

J is TRBJ2-7 and V is TRBV15, with 8 bases matching TRBD2. CDR3 size: 14 residues. J was trimmed by 2 bases and V by 5 bases; bases with no gene match: 5. Germline V gene lookup returns CDR1 LNHNV and CDR2 YYDKDF (reference sequence). DNA for the CDR3: TGTGCCACCAGCCCGAGCGGGAGACCCTACGAGCAGTACTTC. Amino acid sequence: CATSPSGRPYEQYF.

The chain carries TRBV2 and TRBJ1-1; possible D gene TRBD1, 6 bases. The CDR3 covers 13 residues. V was shortened by 2 bases and J by 11 bases, with 15 bases between the two germline ends. From germline, CDR1 is SNHLY and CDR2 FYNNEI. The DNA of the CDR3 is TGTGCCAGCAGTGAACTGGACAGCCTGGCTGCTTTCTTT. It is translated as CASSELDSLAAFF.

The chain carries TRBV4-3 and TRBJ1-2; TRBD1 agrees at 7 bases. Germline CDR1 reads LGHNA; CDR2 reads YSLEER. Losses at the gene ends were 0 bases for V and 4 bases for J; bases not matched to a gene: 8. The CDR3 totals 16 residues. DNA of the CDR3: TGCGCCAGCAGCCAAGATCTCGGTCCAGGGGGCTATGGCTACACCTTC. It codes for CASSQDLGPGGYGYTF.

Note on this clone: Other nucleotide sequences from this sample produce the same CDR3. The rearrangement joins TRBV10-2 to TRBJ2-3; no reliable D call. The CDR3 runs to 12 residues. The germline gives CDR1 WSHSY, CDR2 SAAADI. The V end lost 3 bases, the J end lost 3 bases, and 4 bases lay between the germline ends. Written as DNA, the CDR3 is TGCGCCAGCAGTGAAGGAACAGATACGCAGTATTTT. Its translation: CASSEGTDTQYF.

This chain uses TRBV27 with TRBJ2-1; no reliable D call. The CDR3 runs to 12 residues. CDR1 MNHEY and CDR2 SMNVEV come from the germline V gene (reference sequence). V was trimmed by 5 bases and J by 4 bases, leaving 6 bases between them. The CDR3 DNA is TGTGCCAGCAGTCGACCGTACAATGAGCAGTTCTTC. Its protein is CASSRPYNEQFF.

Details on this clone: Other DNA variants within this sample encode the same CDR3. This sequence joins TRBV27 and TRBJ2-5; D might be TRBD1 or TRBD2, each matching 5 bases. From germline, CDR1 is MNHEY and CDR2 SMNVEV (reference sequence). Trimming shortened V by 1 base and J by 5 bases, and 11 bases separated the two germline ends. This CDR3 is 14 amino acids long. CDR3 amino acids: CASSLLGAGETQYF. The CDR3 DNA sequence: TGTGCCAGCAGTTTATTAGGGGCGGGTGAGACCCAGTACTTC.

The chain uses TRBV13 and TRBJ2-7; D is unclear. Trimming cost V 3 bases and J 3 bases, with 6 bases left between them. CDR3 length: 12 residues. Germline V gene data show CDR1 as PRHDT and CDR2 as FYEKMQ (reference sequence). CDR3 protein: CASSFWGYEQYF. CDR3 sequence (DNA): TGTGCCAGCAGCTTCTGGGGCTACGAGCAGTACTTC.

This clone appeared a single time. The sample carries other DNA sequences with the same CDR3. V and J are TRBV5-1 and TRBJ1-1, with unresolved D. This CDR3 has 13 amino acids. V lost 0 bases, J lost 1 base, and 4 bases lay in between. The germline CDR1 and CDR2 sequences are SGHRS and YFSETQ. CDR3 in DNA: TGCGCCAGCAGCTTGGGTACGAACACTGAAGCTTTCTTT. Protein sequence: CASSLGTNTEAFF.

The chain carries TRBV30 and TRBJ1-5; D gene uncertain. The CDR3 is made up of 14 amino acids. V was shortened by 2 bases and J by 0 bases, with 8 bases between the two germline ends. The germline V gene has CDR1 GTSNPN and CDR2 SVGIG (reference sequence). Here the CDR3 reads CAWSTGNSNQPQHF. CDR3 DNA: TGTGCCTGGAGTACGGGGAATAGCAATCAGCCCCAGCATTTT.